A single sample gave rise to the 27 T cell receptor beta chains below, sequenced in a study of blood T cell repertoires in COVID-19. Assay used: immunoSEQ multiplex PCR; TCRdb lists only in-frame clones, some missing. The sample holds around 250,000 clones; about nine tenths are singletons and the top ten take over 0.75%. The sample taken for sequencing was PBMCs or T cells enriched from blood (not recorded which). The receptors shown here come from a man aged 50-60 years who had been exposed to COVID-19.

This clone was seen just once. The rearrangement links TRBV19 to TRBJ2-1; 8 nucleotides line up with TRBD1. The germline CDR1 and CDR2 sequences are LNHDA and SQIVND (reference sequence). The CDR3 is 16 residues long. Trimming at V came to 3 bases and at J to 2 bases, leaving 6 bases not matched to a gene. CDR3 loop: CASSIAAGGAYNEQFF. DNA of the CDR3: TGTGCCAGTAGTATCGCGGCAGGGGGCGCCTACAATGAGCAGTTCTTC.

The rearrangement uses TRBV11-3 and TRBJ2-1; 10 bases agree with TRBD2. Germline CDR1 and CDR2: SGHNT and YENEEA. The J segment lost 1 base and the V segment lost 5 bases, leaving 8 bases of the junction unmatched. The CDR3 runs to 17 residues. This chain's CDR3 is CASSPWTSGSSYNEQFF. CDR3 DNA: TGTGCCAGCAGCCCCTGGACTAGCGGATCTTCCTACAATGAGCAGTTCTTC. Filled out from reference TRBV11-3 and TRBJ2-1, the complete variable domain reads EAGVVQSPRYKIIEKKQPVAFWCNPISGHNTLYWYLQNLGQGPELLIRYENEEAVDDSQLPKDRFSAERLKGVDSTLKIQPAELGDSAVYLCASSPWTSGSSYNEQFFGPGTRLTVL.

The chain recombines TRBV19 with TRBJ2-5, with 9 nucleotides matching TRBD2. The ends lost 8 bases at V and 5 bases at J; junction bases unmatched: 12. This CDR3 is 15 amino acids long. Germline CDR1 is LNHDA and CDR2 is SQIVND (reference sequence). This CDR3 reads CASSPLAGLLETQYF. Written as DNA, the CDR3 is TGTGCCAGTTCGCCGCTAGCGGGATTGTTGGAGACCCAGTACTTC.

The CDR3 here is CASSPRTVSTEAFF. The CDR3 DNA sequence: TGTGCCAGCAGCCCCAGGACAGTGAGTACTGAAGCTTTCTTT. The chain joins TRBV9 to TRBJ1-1; TRBD1 is a possible D gene (6 bases). The germline CDR1 and CDR2 sequences are SGDLS and YYNGEE. Trimming removed 4 bases from V and 5 bases from J, with 15 bases in between. The CDR3 length is 14 residues.

The chain is built from TRBV27 and TRBJ2-7; 7 positions agree with TRBD2. The CDR3 length is 14 residues. In germline, CDR1 is MNHEY, CDR2 SMNVEV (reference sequence). The V segment lost 7 bases and the J segment 3 bases; nucleotides outside the gene matches: 9. CDR3 DNA sequence: TGTGCCAGCAAGTCTTGGGCTAGCGGCTACGAGCAGTACGTC. Its translation: CASKSWASGYEQYV.

This rearrangement joins TRBV6-5 to TRBJ1-1; D not resolved. Germline values: CDR1 MNHEY, CDR2 SVGAGI. The CDR3 covers 12 residues. V lost 5 bases and J 7 bases, leaving 11 bases between the germline ends. CDR3: CASSPHPGEAFF. The CDR3 nucleotides are TGTGCCAGCAGTCCGCACCCGGGTGAAGCTTTCTTT.

The chain employs TRBV27 and TRBJ2-2; a weak D match, TRBD1 (6 bases). CDR1 MNHEY and CDR2 SMNVEV come from the germline V gene (reference sequence). The CDR3 is 14 amino acids. V was shortened by 9 bases and J by 0 bases, with 11 bases between the two germline ends. In nucleotides, the CDR3 is TGTGCCAGTCAACAGGGTACGAACACCGGGGAGCTGTTTTTT. Its translation is CASQQGTNTGELFF.

The chain is built from TRBV5-1 and TRBJ2-1, with 8 positions matching TRBD1. J was trimmed by 6 bases and V by 6 bases; bases with no gene match: 14. The CDR3 length is 16 residues. Germline lookup yields CDR1 SGHRS and CDR2 YFSETQ. For the CDR3, the DNA is TGCGCCAGCACCCAGCGGACAGGGAATTCCCTCAATGAGCAGTTCTTC. It yields the protein CASTQRTGNSLNEQFF.

J is TRBJ1-2 and V is TRBV29-1; D remains ambiguous. This CDR3 contains 11 residues. Germline CDR1 is SQVTM and CDR2 is ANQGSEA. Trimming pared 6 bases from V and 3 bases from J, leaving 8 bases between. The CDR3 here is CSVWQDYGYTF. The CDR3 DNA sequence: TGCAGCGTGTGGCAGGACTATGGCTACACCTTC. Supplemented by reference TRBV29-1 and TRBJ1-2, the full variable domain reads SAVISQKPSRDICQRGTSLTIQCQVDSQVTMMFWYRQQPGQSLTLIATANQGSEATYESGFVIDKFPISRPNLTFSTLTVSNMSPEDSSIYLCSVWQDYGYTFGSGTRLTVV.

The chain uses TRBV7-9 and TRBJ2-3; D remains unclear. The CDR3 spans 13 residues. The ends were cut back, 6 bases at V and 1 base at J, with 8 bases in the middle. Germline values: CDR1 SEHNR, CDR2 FQNEAQ (reference sequence). As DNA, the CDR3 is TGTGCCAGCAGTCAGGTGGGCACAGATACGCAGTATTTT. This codes for CASSQVGTDTQYF.

The chain carries TRBV2 and TRBJ1-1, with a weak D call TRBD1 (6 bases). Germline V gene sequence: CDR1 SNHLY, CDR2 FYNNEI. Trimming removed 8 bases at V and 8 bases at J, with 12 bases between. This CDR3 region has 11 residues. The CDR3 region is CASQQGWEAFF. The DNA for the CDR3 is TGTGCCAGCCAACAGGGATGGGAAGCTTTCTTT.

The chain links TRBV19 to TRBJ2-7; TRBD1 aligns across 7 bases. There are 14 residues in the CDR3. Looked up from germline, CDR1 is LNHDA and CDR2 is SQIVND (reference sequence). V trimming: 6 bases; J trimming: 3 bases; junction bases outside the gene matches: 8. The CDR3 nucleotides are TGTGCCAGTAGGCCGACAGGGTTCAGCTACGAGCAGTACTTC. This translates into CASRPTGFSYEQYF.

The rearrangement joins TRBV5-4 to TRBJ1-1; TRBD1 is a possible D gene (6 bases). The length of the CDR3 is 15 residues. The V end was cut by 2 bases, the J end by 1 base, with 12 bases between. Germline lookup yields CDR1 SGHNT and CDR2 YYREEE (reference sequence). In DNA form, the CDR3 reads TGTGCCAGCAGCTTTCAGGGGCTGACGAACACTGAAGCTTTCTTT. It yields the protein CASSFQGLTNTEAFF.

This chain uses TRBV28 with TRBJ2-7; weak D call: TRBD1 (6 bases). This CDR3 spans 13 amino acids. V was trimmed by 6 bases and J by 4 bases, leaving 13 bases between them. The germline CDR1 and CDR2 sequences are MDHEN and SYDVKM. The CDR3 nucleotides are TGTGCCAGCAGACTCGGGACACCTTACGAGCAGTACTTC. Translating it yields CASRLGTPYEQYF.

This sequence joins TRBV18 and TRBJ2-2; possibly TRBD1 for D (5 bases). Per germline, CDR1 KGHSH and CDR2 LQKENI. The length of the CDR3 is 14 residues. Trimming removed 5 bases at V and 1 base at J, with 8 bases between. For the CDR3, the DNA is TGTGCCAGCTCAGCTCAGGGGAACACCGGGGAGCTGTTTTTT. It specifies CASSAQGNTGELFF.

The chain joins TRBV11-3 to TRBJ2-3; D assignment may be TRBD1 or TRBD2 (6 bases each). Trimming cost V 5 bases and J 2 bases, with 14 bases left between them. This CDR3 contains 15 residues. Germline CDR1 is SGHNT and CDR2 is YENEEA. CDR3 sequence (DNA): TGTGCCAGCAGCGTAGGGGGACTTAACACAGATACGCAGTATTTT. Amino acids: CASSVGGLNTDTQYF.

This clone was recorded only once. A junction boundary mismatches the germline segment, possibly from a read error. The chain uses TRBV7-7 and TRBJ2-2; 7 bases are shared with TRBD1. The CDR3 has 14 amino acids. The germline V gene encodes CDR1 SSHAT and CDR2 FNYEAQ (reference sequence). Written as DNA, the CDR3 is TGTGCTAGCAGCCCGGACAGGAGGACCGGGGAGCTGTTTTTT. The encoded protein is CASSPDRRTGELFF.

Details on this clone: One end of the junction fails to match germline, which may point to a read error. The chain employs TRBV5-1 and TRBJ2-7; 11 nucleotides agree with TRBD1. The CDR3 consists of 13 residues. Germline-derived CDR1 and CDR2 are SGHRS and YFSETQ. CDR3 in amino acids: CASNLGQGGEQYF. In DNA, the CDR3 is TGCGCCAGCAACTTGGGACAGGGGGGTGAGCAGTACTTC. The full variable domain, rest sourced from reference TRBV5-1 and TRBJ2-7, is KAGVTQTPRYLIKTRGQQVTLSCSPISGHRSVSWYQQTPGQGLQFLFEYFSETQRNKGNFPGRFSGRQFSNSRSEMNVSTLELGDSALYLCASNLGQGGEQYFGPGTRLTVT.

In this sample, this clone turned up once. The CDR3 sequence is CASSLLGQGANTEAFF. Here the CDR3 DNA reads TGTGCCAGCAGCTTATTAGGCCAGGGGGCGAACACTGAAGCTTTCTTT. The chain couples TRBV7-3 to TRBJ1-1; 8 bases line up with TRBD1. The CDR3 covers 16 residues. V lost 2 bases to trimming and J lost 1 base; unmatched junction nucleotides: 6. The V gene's germline CDR1 is SGHTA and CDR2 FQGTGA.

The chain joins TRBV9 to TRBJ1-2; D is perhaps TRBD1 (5 bases). The CDR3 spans 14 residues. The ends were cut back, 3 bases at V and 0 bases at J, with 9 bases in the middle. Germline V gene data show CDR1 as SGDLS and CDR2 as YYNGEE. The CDR3 here is CASSAQVSNYGYTF. The CDR3 DNA reads as TGTGCCAGCAGCGCACAGGTTTCTAACTATGGCTACACCTTC. The full variable domain, in which reference TRBV9 and TRBJ1-2 provide the parts outside the CDR3, is DSGVTQTPKHLITATGQRVTLRCSPRSGDLSVYWYQQSLDQGLQFLIQYYNGEERAKGNILERFSAQQFPDLHSELNLSSLELGDSALYFCASSAQVSNYGYTFGSGTRLTVV.

In this sample, this clone turned up a few times. The chain recombines TRBV3-1 (or the pseudogene TRBV3-2) with TRBJ1-3; 7 positions match TRBD1. CDR3 size: 13 residues. In germline, CDR1 is LGHDT, CDR2 YNNKEL (reference sequence). Losses at the gene ends were 8 bases for V and 0 bases for J; bases not matched to a gene: 1. The CDR3 loop reads CASGTVSGNTIYF. The CDR3 DNA reads as TGTGCCAGCGGGACAGTCTCTGGAAACACCATATATTTT.

The V call is TRBV12-3 or TRBV12-4, the J call TRBJ1-1; D gene unclear. This CDR3 is built from 12 residues. The V end lost 5 bases, the J end lost 3 bases, and 7 bases lay between the germline ends. CDR3 amino acids: CASSVGYTEAFF. For the CDR3, the DNA is TGTGCCAGCAGTGTCGGTTACACTGAAGCTTTCTTT.

V gene TRBV3-1 (or the pseudogene TRBV3-2) combines with J gene TRBJ1-1; 9 nucleotides align to TRBD1. Germline values: CDR1 LGHDT, CDR2 YNNKEL (reference sequence). This CDR3 has 12 residues. V shed 4 bases, J shed 11 bases, and the junction held 5 bases outside the gene matches. The CDR3 loop is CASSRDRVLAFF. In DNA form, the CDR3 reads TGTGCCAGCAGCCGGGACAGGGTGTTGGCTTTCTTT.

The chain recombines TRBV3-1 (or the pseudogene TRBV3-2) with TRBJ1-2, with D maybe TRBD1 (6 bases). Germline-derived CDR1 and CDR2 are LGHDT and YNNKEL (reference sequence). V dropped 4 bases and J dropped 6 bases, with 15 bases sitting between them. The CDR3 contains 14 residues. The chain's CDR3 is CASSRLQGPDGYTF. The DNA for the CDR3 is TGTGCCAGCAGCCGGCTCCAGGGGCCGGATGGCTACACCTTC.

This chain connects TRBV3-1 (or the pseudogene TRBV3-2) to TRBJ2-5; D call uncertain. The CDR3 is 14 residues long. V was pared by 3 bases and J by 0 bases, with 8 bases between. Germline V CDR1 and CDR2: LGHDT, YNNKEL (reference sequence). CDR3 in DNA: TGTGCCAGCAGCCAGTACTACAACCAAGAGACCCAGTACTTC. Translating gives CASSQYYNQETQYF.

This chain uses TRBV5-1 with TRBJ1-1, with TRBD1 as a possible D gene (5 bases). Germline CDR1 SGHRS, CDR2 YFSETQ. The CDR3 loop spans 15 amino acids. Trimming shortened V by 3 bases and J by 1 base, and 13 bases separated the two germline ends. The CDR3 nucleotides read TGCGCCAGCAGCTCTAGATTACAGGAGAACACTGAAGCTTTCTTT. Encoded protein: CASSSRLQENTEAFF. The full variable domain, in which reference TRBV5-1 and TRBJ1-1 provide the parts outside the CDR3, is KAGVTQTPRYLIKTRGQQVTLSCSPISGHRSVSWYQQTPGQGLQFLFEYFSETQRNKGNFPGRFSGRQFSNSRSEMNVSTLELGDSALYLCASSSRLQENTEAFFGQGTRLTVV.

The rearrangement joins TRBV16 to TRBJ1-1; D gene unclear. The germline gives CDR1 KGHSY, CDR2 FQNENV. Trimming removed 3 bases from V and 10 bases from J, with 15 bases in between. The CDR3 length is 13 residues. The DNA for the CDR3 is TGTGCCAGCAGCCAGGCCTCCGCGCCGGGAGCTTTCTTT. It translates to CASSQASAPGAFF.